The source of this TCR beta chain is a study of PD-1 blockade in classical Hodgkin lymphoma. Study-wide findings and caveats: Anyone who began nivolumab under 1 year after ASCT was excluded.

Time point denoted: cycle 4 day 1 (C4D1), after 5 to 7 weeks of nivolumab. Every patient was affected by relapse after autologous stem cell transplantation, while exposure to brentuximab vedotin was not uniform. TCRdb's copy holds only in-frame clones and misses some; the assay was immunoSEQ multiplex PCR. The sample has around 92,000 clones, 83% seen once; the top ten hold over 15%. Germline CDR1 is LNHDA and CDR2 is SQIVND (reference sequence). CDR3 length equals 16 residues. Trimming pared 1 base from V and 0 bases from J, leaving 10 bases between. A word on this clone: What it recognizes is unknown.

The sequence was obtained from a human donor with classical Hodgkin lymphoma. V gene TRBV19 combines with J gene TRBJ1-5; tentatively, D is TRBD1 (5 bases). The sample here was peripheral blood mononuclear cells (PBMCs), taken before the fourth cycle of nivolumab. CDR3 nucleotide sequence: TGTGCCAGTAGTATAGTTCCGGGGCGTAGCAATCAGCCCCAGCATTTT. Its protein is CASSIVPGRSNQPQHF.